This TCR beta chain was sequenced in a study of neoadjuvant anti-PD-1 for oral cavity cancer. For the study at large: Patients mostly received three to four biweekly nivolumab doses at 3 mg/kg before surgery. Findings and caveats of the study: Only three patients per response group were TCR-analyzed; validation needed. Treg/Th17 ratio rose with pretreatment blood and fell with post-treatment tumor TCRbeta clonality.

The CDR3 consists of 13 residues. With 4 bases removed from V and 5 bases from J, the gap between germline ends came to 8 bases. Germline CDR1 reads MNHEY; CDR2 reads SVGAGI. Data came from immunoSEQ multiplex PCR; TCRdb stores just in-frame clones and leaves some out. The sample records about 10,000 clones, roughly two thirds being singletons. Points on this clone: The antigen is unknown.

Time point: after neoadjuvant nivolumab, at surgical resection. Patients had newly diagnosed, untreated stage II-IVA oral cavity squamous cell carcinoma. The TCR comes from a person aged 40 to 85 with oral cavity squamous cell carcinoma. The V gene is TRBV6-5, the J gene TRBJ2-2; D not resolved. The specimen was PBMCs, collected after nivolumab (anti-PD-1) treatment. The CDR3 spells CASSFRVTGELFF. CDR3 nucleotide sequence: TGTGCCAGCAGTTTTCGTGTGACCGGGGAGCTGTTTTTT.